The 15 T cell receptor beta chains reported below all come from one sample, sequenced in a study of T cells in Graves' hyperthyroidism and ophthalmopathy. Amplified regions were TCR beta CDR3 sequences from RNA transcripts. Researchers ran a first-round RT-PCR on the TCR CDR3 using the HTBI primer set. TCRdb passed the multiplex PCR reads through MiXCR, listing each CDR3 protein once. Here the sample spans roughly 250,000 distinct CDR3 sequences, approximately 16% being singletons. Specimen: blood. The receptor source for this set is a woman younger than 35 with Graves' ophthalmopathy.

This clonotype has ten or more counts. The chain carries TRBV15 and TRBJ2-1; TRBD2 aligns across 12 bases. The CDR3 loop spans 16 amino acids. CDR1 and CDR2 (germline): LNHNV, YYDKDF (reference sequence). J lost 9 bases, V lost 0 bases, and 6 bases had no gene match. Here the CDR3 reads CATSRDRLAGDVEQFF. The CDR3 DNA sequence: TGTGCCACCAGCAGAGATAGACTAGCGGGAGACGTTGAGCAGTTCTTC.

This clonotype came up many times. V gene TRBV20-1 combines with J gene TRBJ1-1; no reliable D call. The V gene's germline CDR1 is DFQATT and CDR2 SNEGSKA (reference sequence). This CDR3 is 14 amino acids long. V lost 6 bases and J 2 bases, leaving 16 bases between the germline ends. CDR3: CSADWSGLNTEAFF. Here the CDR3 DNA reads TGCAGTGCGGATTGGTCGGGCCTAAACACTGAAGCTTTCTTT.

This clonotype was detected ten times or more. V and J are TRBV29-1 and TRBJ2-1; 11 bases align to TRBD2. Germline V CDR1 and CDR2: SQVTM, ANQGSEA. CDR3 length equals 14 residues. Trimming removed 7 bases from V and 9 bases from J; junction bases left unmatched: 11. In DNA form, the CDR3 reads TGCAGCGCAGATCTAGCGGGGGGCTCCCCTGAGCAGTTCTTC. It codes for CSADLAGGSPEQFF.

This clonotype showed up many times. V usage is TRBV28 and J usage is TRBJ1-5; 8 positions agree with TRBD1. The CDR3 is 15 amino acids. Germline trimming cut 4 bases from V and 7 bases from J; bases unmatched to any gene: 9. Germline CDR1 and CDR2: MDHEN and SYDVKM. The CDR3 reads CASSSRDRRRQPQHF. DNA of the CDR3: TGTGCCAGCAGTTCCCGGGACAGGCGTCGCCAGCCCCAGCATTTT.

V is TRBV24-1 and J is TRBJ2-1, with a tentative D call TRBD2 (7 bases). CDR1 is KGHDR and CDR2 is SFDVKD in the germline V gene. Trimming took 5 bases from V and 10 from J, leaving 17 bases between them. CDR3 length equals 14 residues. The CDR3 sequence is CATSGGGPVLEQFF. DNA of the CDR3: TGTGCCACCAGTGGGGGGGGGCCGGTGTTGGAGCAGTTCTTC.

This clonotype was seen repeatedly, ten times or more. This sequence joins TRBV9 and TRBJ2-5, with 11 bases that match TRBD2. With V trimmed by 0 bases and J by 2 bases, 6 bases remained unmatched. The CDR3 sequence is 17 residues long. CDR1 is SGDLS and CDR2 is YYNGEE in the germline V gene. The CDR3 loop is CASSVDSASGGQETQYF. The CDR3, as DNA: TGTGCCAGCAGCGTAGACTCGGCTAGCGGGGGGCAAGAGACCCAGTACTTC.

This clonotype occurred a few times. A much larger clone lies one base from this, so it may be a read error. The rearrangement uses TRBV29-1 and TRBJ2-7; 7 bases match TRBD2. Germline CDR1 and CDR2: SQVTM and ANQGSEA. The length of the CDR3 is 14 residues. The trim removed 4 bases at V and 6 bases at J, leaving 12 bases unmatched. The CDR3 DNA reads TGCAGCGTTGTCGTTACTAGCGACCCCTGCGAGCAGTACTTC. Amino acids: CSVVVTSDPCEQYF.

At least ten counts were recorded for this clonotype. V is TRBV6-1 and J is TRBJ2-5, with TRBD2 identical over 9 bases. This CDR3 comprises 17 residues. V gave up 4 bases and J gave up 4 bases; unmatched junction bases: 13. Germline V gene sequence: CDR1 MNHNS, CDR2 SASEGT. CDR3 DNA sequence: TGTGCCAGCAGTGGCCCCGGGACTAGCCAAGGGGGAGAGACCCAGTACTTC. Translating it yields CASSGPGTSQGGETQYF.

The V call is TRBV5-4, the J call TRBJ2-1; 8 nucleotides align to TRBD2. The CDR3 consists of 16 residues. V lost 0 bases, J lost 3 bases, and 5 bases stayed unmatched. Germline CDR1 reads SGHNT; CDR2 reads YYREEE (reference sequence). The CDR3 sequence: CASSLVTAGDYNEQFF. The CDR3 nucleotides read TGTGCCAGCAGCTTGGTTACAGCGGGGGACTACAATGAGCAGTTCTTC.

In this sample, this clonotype turned up many times. The CDR3 coding sequence is TGTGCCAGCAGCTTAGGCCAGTTCGGCTACGAGCAGTACTTC. Translated: CASSLGQFGYEQYF. The V gene is TRBV11-2, the J gene TRBJ2-7, with D unclear. Germline CDR1 and CDR2: SGHAT and FQNNGV. The CDR3 is 14 amino acids. V was shortened by 1 base and J by 3 bases, with 10 bases between the two germline ends.

At least ten counts were recorded for this clonotype. The V call is TRBV27, the J call TRBJ1-1; a possible D gene is TRBD1 (6 bases). CDR3 length: 15 residues. Germline lookup yields CDR1 MNHEY and CDR2 SMNVEV (reference sequence). The ends were cut back, 6 bases at V and 1 base at J, with 15 bases in the middle. The CDR3 DNA reads TGTGCCAGCAGCCCCCCGGGACACCAGAACACTGAAGCTTTCTTT. Residues: CASSPPGHQNTEAFF.

The chain is built from TRBV6-2 or TRBV6-3 and TRBJ2-7; tentatively, D is TRBD1 (5 bases). CDR1 and CDR2 from the germline V gene are MNHEY and SVGEGT. Trimming removed 5 bases from V and 4 bases from J, with 12 bases in between. The CDR3 contains 13 residues. For the CDR3, the DNA is TGTGCCAGCAGTGAGTCGACAGAGTACGAGCAGTACTTC. As protein: CASSESTEYEQYF.

In this sample, this clonotype turned up many times. V is TRBV7-3 and J is TRBJ2-1, with D perhaps TRBD2 (6 bases). This CDR3 has 15 residues. The V gene lost 2 bases and the J gene lost 3 bases, with 11 bases spanning the gap. Germline V lookup: CDR1 SGHTA, CDR2 FQGTGA. The CDR3 bases are TGTGCCAGCAGCTTATCGGGGACTCACTACAATGAGCAGTTCTTC. This sequence encodes CASSLSGTHYNEQFF.

This clonotype was counted many times. The CDR3 sequence: CASSQESLVFYEQYF. CDR3 DNA sequence: TGCGCCAGCAGCCAAGAGTCGCTGGTCTTCTACGAGCAGTACTTC. The chain has TRBV4-1 and TRBJ2-7; D not resolved. Germline CDR1 reads MGHRA; CDR2 reads YSYEKL. CDR3 length equals 15 residues. V was pared by 0 bases and J by 3 bases, with 12 bases between.

This clonotype came up a few times. The chain links TRBV5-1 to TRBJ2-2; D is ambiguous. CDR3 length: 15 amino acids. Trimming removed 0 bases at V and 0 bases at J, with 6 bases between. The germline V gene encodes CDR1 SGHRS and CDR2 YFSETQ. CDR3 in amino acids: CASSLGLSNTGELFF. Here the CDR3 DNA reads TGCGCCAGCAGCTTGGGACTGTCGAACACCGGGGAGCTGTTTTTT.